One sample yielded the 9 T cell receptor beta chains listed below, sequenced in a study of blood T cell repertoires in COVID-19. Sequencing used immunoSEQ multiplex PCR; TCRdb keeps in-frame clones, though not all of them. Here the sample spans about 11,000 clones, about two thirds being singletons. The specimen sequenced was peripheral blood. These receptors all come from a man aged 60 to 75 with COVID-19, enrolled during active disease.

Within the sample, this clone is medium-sized (0.01 to 0.1%). The chain joins TRBV28 to TRBJ1-4; 7 bases line up with TRBD1. The CDR3 consists of 14 residues. V was pared by 2 bases and J by 4 bases, with 1 base of the junction left unmatched. In germline, CDR1 is MDHEN, CDR2 SYDVKM. The DNA for the CDR3 is TGTGCCAGCAGTTTAGCAGGGGGTAATGAAAAACTGTTTTTT. Translating it yields CASSLAGGNEKLFF.

This chain uses TRBV19 with TRBJ2-2; 15 nucleotides match TRBD2. CDR1 and CDR2 from the germline V gene are LNHDA and SQIVND (reference sequence). V trimming: 7 bases; J trimming: 5 bases; junction bases outside the gene matches: 17. The CDR3 sequence is 20 residues long. The CDR3 spells CASTLGLGLAGGRRTGELFF. The CDR3 nucleotides read TGTGCCAGTACCCTCGGTCTTGGACTAGCGGGAGGGCGAAGGACCGGGGAGCTGTTTTTT.

The chain combines TRBV5-8 with TRBJ1-2; 8 bases map to TRBD1. Germline V gene lookup returns CDR1 SGHTS and CDR2 YDEGEE. The CDR3 length is 15 residues. V lost 4 bases, J lost 4 bases, and 9 bases stayed unmatched. CDR3 in amino acids: CASSNPGGISYGYTF. CDR3 DNA sequence: TGTGCCAGCAGCAATCCAGGGGGCATAAGCTATGGCTACACCTTC.

V is TRBV28 and J is TRBJ2-3; D is uncertain. The CDR3 totals 13 residues. Per germline, CDR1 MDHEN and CDR2 SYDVKM. V lost 10 bases to trimming and J lost 2 bases, with 13 bases between them. The CDR3 nucleotides read TGTGCCACCCTCCGGTACCCCACAGATACGCAGTATTTT. Its protein product is CATLRYPTDTQYF.

V usage is TRBV5-1 and J usage is TRBJ1-5; 9 bases match TRBD1. CDR1 is SGHRS, CDR2 YFSETQ, per germline. Losses at the gene ends were 4 bases for V and 5 bases for J; bases not matched to a gene: 4. CDR3 size: 14 residues. CDR3 in amino acids: CASSMTGGDQPQHF. Written as DNA, the CDR3 is TGCGCCAGCAGCATGACAGGGGGGGATCAGCCCCAGCATTTT. The full variable domain, its missing parts supplied by reference TRBV5-1 and TRBJ1-5, is KAGVTQTPRYLIKTRGQQVTLSCSPISGHRSVSWYQQTPGQGLQFLFEYFSETQRNKGNFPGRFSGRQFSNSRSEMNVSTLELGDSALYLCASSMTGGDQPQHFGDGTRLSIL.

This chain connects TRBV27 to TRBJ2-1; 8 positions match TRBD2. CDR3 length equals 15 residues. V trimming: 8 bases; J trimming: 8 bases; junction bases outside the gene matches: 14. The germline V gene encodes CDR1 MNHEY and CDR2 SMNVEV (reference sequence). CDR3 amino acids: CASGIGTRQADEQFF. For the CDR3, the DNA is TGTGCCAGCGGGATCGGGACTAGGCAGGCCGATGAGCAGTTCTTC.

The rearrangement joins TRBV6-1 to TRBJ1-2; no definite D call. Trimming left V 2 bases short and J 1 base short, with 8 bases between. The CDR3 extends over 14 amino acids. Germline CDR1 MNHNS, CDR2 SASEGT. The CDR3 DNA follows: TGTGCCAGCAGTGAACGGGTGCGTAACTATGGCTACACCTTC. Protein: CASSERVRNYGYTF.

The chain couples TRBV19 to TRBJ1-2; D perhaps matches TRBD1 (6 bases). CDR1 is LNHDA, CDR2 SQIVND, per germline (reference sequence). There are 14 residues in the CDR3. Trimming removed 5 bases from V and 4 bases from J, with 14 bases in between. CDR3 sequence reads: CASSLGTLIYGYTF. The CDR3 DNA reads as TGTGCCAGTAGTCTCGGGACACTGATCTATGGCTACACCTTC.

The chain recombines TRBV29-1 with TRBJ1-3, with D possibly being TRBD1 (6 bases). Germline CDR1 reads SQVTM; CDR2 reads ANQGSEA. V dropped 1 base and J dropped 10 bases, with 11 bases sitting between them. The CDR3 has 12 amino acids. CDR3 bases: TGCAGCGTTGAAGTTTCGAGGGGGACCATATATTTT. Residues: CSVEVSRGTIYF.